Shown below are 4 T cell receptor beta chains from a single sample sequenced in a study of human T cells and chemical hapten exposure. TCRdb redid the calling of the RACE reads with MiXCR, one entry per CDR3 protein. The sample includes roughly 150,000 distinct CDR3 sequences, 12% of them seen just once. Time point described: patch test 2, 6 weeks after DPC sensitization. Treatment defined: therapeutic diphenylcyclopropenone sensitization with weekly scalp DPC. This sample comprised whole blood, obtained in connection with sensitization to the hapten diphenylcyclopropenone (DPC). The receptors stem from a woman aged 45-65 years with alopecia areata. Some clones in this sample may be carry-over from other donors' samples.

This clonotype has just a few counts. The rearrangement joins TRBV19 to TRBJ2-2; 9 nucleotides line up with TRBD1. Germline V gene data show CDR1 as LNHDA and CDR2 as SQIVND (reference sequence). Germline trimming cut 5 bases from V and 4 bases from J; bases unmatched to any gene: 5. The CDR3 consists of 15 residues. The CDR3 protein is CASSPRTGATGELFF. The CDR3 DNA is TGTGCCAGTAGTCCCCGGACAGGGGCCACCGGGGAGCTGTTTTTT.

J is TRBJ1-1 and V is TRBV5-5; tentative D call: TRBD1 (6 bases). V was pared by 2 bases and J by 5 bases, with 10 bases between. The V gene's germline CDR1 is SGHKS and CDR2 YYEKEE (reference sequence). This CDR3 is built from 13 residues. The CDR3 DNA reads as TGTGCCAGCAGCTTCGGGGGGCCGACTGAAGCTTTCTTT. Its protein is CASSFGGPTEAFF.

This clonotype came up a few times. The chain employs TRBV18 and TRBJ1-1; D possibly corresponds to TRBD1 (6 bases). The CDR3 is 14 residues long. Trimming pared 2 bases from V and 6 bases from J, leaving 13 bases between. CDR1 is KGHSH and CDR2 is LQKENI in the germline V gene. The CDR3 region has the DNA TGTGCCAGCTCACCAAGGCAGGGGAAGTCTGAAGCTTTCTTT. Residues: CASSPRQGKSEAFF. The entire variable domain, with the rest obtained from reference TRBV18 and TRBJ1-1, is as follows: NAGVMQNPRHLVRRRGQEARLRCSPMKGHSHVYWYRQLPEEGLKFMVYLQKENIIDESGMPKERFSAEFPKEGPSILRIQQVVRGDSAAYFCASSPRQGKSEAFFGQGTRLTVV.

This clonotype came up a few times. The V call is TRBV7-2, the J call TRBJ1-1; TRBD1 is a possible D gene (6 bases). Germline-derived CDR1 and CDR2 are SGHTA and FQGNSA. Trimming pared 4 bases from V and 4 bases from J, leaving 13 bases between. This CDR3 region has 14 residues. The CDR3 DNA reads TGTGCCAGCAGCTCCGTCGGGGGCGGCACTGAAGCTTTCTTT. Protein sequence: CASSSVGGGTEAFF.